Listed below are T cell receptor beta chains from one sample, sequenced in a study of a mutant IDH1 vaccine in newly diagnosed glioma. Sequencing was performed with immunoSEQ multiplex PCR; in TCRdb, only in-frame clones are kept and a portion is missing. The sample lists tens of thousands of clones, more than 75% seen once, with around 1.3% in the top ten. Their antigen targets remain unknown. The sequences come from PBMCs, collected from a glioma patient whose treatment included an IDH1 peptide vaccine. Every receptor here comes from a man aged 40-55 years with glioma. Each CDR3 is given with its conserved first and last residue. The order of the fields is D gene, V gene, clone size, J gene, CDR3 protein, CDR3 DNA. A D gene is named only where the DNA matches it firmly. Clone size is not always given. Where it is, it says once, few, many or a class for expanded clones.

>TRBD1|TRBV5-4|NA|TRBJ2-5
CASSPQGDWDRGQETQYF
TGTGCCAGCAGCCCGCAAGGGGATTGGGACAGGGGACAAGAGACCCAGTACTTC
>NA|TRBV6-5|NA|TRBJ2-7
CASSPRVYYEQYF
TGTGCCAGCAGCCCCCGGGTCTACTACGAGCAGTACTTC
>NA|TRBV18|NA|TRBJ1-1
CASSPRTLSNTEAFF
TGTGCCAGCTCACCACGGACTTTATCTAACACTGAAGCTTTCTTT
>NA|TRBV7-2|NA|TRBJ1-1
CASILPPTEAFF
TGTGCCAGCATCCTCCCCCCCACTGAAGCTTTCTTT
>NA|TRBV6-5|few|TRBJ1-2
CASSYSGYGYTF
TGTGCCAGCAGTTACTCTGGGTATGGCTACACCTTC
>NA|TRBV18|NA|TRBJ1-4
CASSLWTTTTNEKLFF
TGTGCCAGCTCACTGTGGACTACTACAACTAATGAAAAACTGTTTTTT
>NA|TRBV6-4|NA|TRBJ2-2
CASSDSSTGELFF
TGTGCCAGCAGTGACTCAAGCACCGGGGAGCTGTTTTTT
>TRBD2|TRBV7-9|NA|TRBJ2-6
CASSPMGAGGPGANVLTF
TGTGCCAGCAGCCCCATGGGGGCGGGAGGGCCTGGGGCCAACGTCCTGACTTTC
>TRBD1|TRBV7-8|NA|TRBJ2-5
CASSPGTGEGQETQYF
TGTGCCAGCAGCCCTGGGACAGGGGAGGGACAAGAGACCCAGTACTTC
>TRBD1|TRBV2|NA|TRBJ2-5
CASSDSGGLETQYF
TGTGCCAGCAGTGACTCAGGGGGTCTGGAGACCCAGTACTTC
>NA|TRBV5-1|NA|TRBJ2-7
CASSSGLSGTYEQYF
TGCGCCAGCAGCTCCGGACTCTCTGGAACCTACGAGCAGTACTTC
>TRBD2|TRBV4-3|NA|TRBJ2-7
CASSRYSGAVSYEQYF
TGCGCCAGCAGCCGCTATAGCGGGGCCGTCTCCTACGAGCAGTACTTC
>NA|TRBV20-1|NA|TRBJ2-2
CSARYTGELFF
TGCAGTGCTAGGTATACCGGGGAGCTGTTTTTT
>TRBD2|TRBV2|NA|TRBJ2-5
CASQGYEGLSETQYF
TGTGCCAGCCAGGGATACGAGGGACTATCAGAGACCCAGTACTTC
>TRBD2|TRBV4-1|NA|TRBJ2-7
CASSWLAGSSYEQYF
TGCGCCAGCAGCTGGCTAGCGGGAAGCAGCTACGAGCAGTACTTC
>NA|TRBV29-1|NA|TRBJ2-7
CSVEGVEGDYEQYF
TGCAGCGTTGAAGGGGTGGAGGGAGACTACGAGCAGTACTTC
>NA|TRBV12-5|NA|TRBJ2-5
CASGLGRIQETQYF
TGTGCTAGTGGTTTGGGTCGGATCCAAGAGACCCAGTACTTC
>NA|TRBV21-1|once|TRBJ2-1
CASSSRGGLENQFF
TGTGCCAGCAGCAGCAGGGGGGGACTGGAGAATCAGTTCTTC
>TRBD1|TRBV5-6|NA|TRBJ2-2
CASSLAGTGSPGELFF
TGTGCCAGCAGCTTGGCCGGGACAGGGTCCCCCGGGGAGCTGTTTTTT
>NA|TRBV6-4|NA|TRBJ2-2
CASSAASPNTGELFF
TGTGCCAGCAGTGCAGCTAGTCCGAACACCGGGGAGCTGTTTTTT
>NA|TRBV7-9|NA|TRBJ2-1
CASSLEAGGYEQFF
TGTGCCAGCAGCTTAGAGGCAGGGGGGTATGAGCAGTTCTTC
>NA|TRBV5-6|NA|TRBJ1-5
CASSLGRGLNQPQHF
TGTGCCAGCAGCTTGGGCAGGGGACTCAATCAGCCCCAGCATTTT
>NA|TRBV6-5|NA|TRBJ1-4
CASSYDGGDQEKLFF
TGTGCCAGCAGTTACGACGGGGGGGATCAGGAAAAACTGTTTTTT
>TRBD2|TRBV5-1|NA|TRBJ2-1
CASSSGLASYNEQFF
TGCGCCAGCAGCTCGGGACTAGCCTCCTACAATGAGCAGTTCTTC
>NA|TRBV4-1|NA|TRBJ1-1
CASSQETGRATEAFF
TGCGCCAGCAGCCAAGAAACAGGGAGAGCTACTGAAGCTTTCTTT
>NA|TRBV7-3|NA|TRBJ1-2
CASSLGEGYGYTF
TGTGCCAGCAGCTTAGGTGAGGGCTATGGCTACACCTTC
>NA|TRBV15|NA|TRBJ2-3
CATSKDPRPDTQYF
TGTGCCACCAGCAAGGACCCTAGGCCAGATACGCAGTATTTT
>NA|TRBV28|NA|TRBJ1-4
CASQQPGEGEKLFF
TGTGCCAGCCAGCAACCGGGCGAGGGAGAAAAACTGTTTTTT
>NA|TRBV4-3|NA|TRBJ2-1
CASSQVRVGYNEQFF
TGCGCCAGCAGCCAAGTGCGGGTAGGATACAATGAGCAGTTCTTC
>NA|TRBV5-6|once|TRBJ2-7
CASSPGPPYEQYF
TGTGCCAGCAGTCCGGGACCACCCTACGAGCAGTACTTC
>TRBD1|TRBV14|few|TRBJ2-1
CASSPPGTGTYNEQFF
TGTGCCAGCAGCCCACCCGGGACAGGGACCTACAATGAGCAGTTCTTC
>NA|TRBV7-6|NA|TRBJ1-5
CASSLGGGGQYSQPQHF
TGTGCCAGCAGCTTAGGTGGAGGGGGACAATACAGTCAGCCCCAGCATTTT
>NA|TRBV6-5|NA|TRBJ2-7
CASSYERFSYEQYF
TGTGCCAGCAGTTACGAGAGGTTTTCCTACGAGCAGTACTTC
>TRBD1|TRBV16|few|TRBJ2-6
CASSQPGQGLSGANVLTF
TGTGCCAGCAGCCAGCCGGGACAGGGCCTTTCTGGGGCCAACGTCCTGACTTTC
>NA|TRBV11-3|once|TRBJ2-5
CASSLPTMYQGKETQYF
TGTGCCAGCAGCTTACCGACGATGTATCAGGGCAAAGAGACCCAGTACTTC
>TRBD2|TRBV5-1|NA|TRBJ2-3
CASSPYSSGRDTQYF
TGCGCCAGCAGCCCCTACTCTAGCGGGAGAGATACGCAGTATTTT
>NA|TRBV5-5|NA|TRBJ2-1
CASSFLLDTNEQFF
TGTGCCAGCAGCTTCCTCCTGGACACGAATGAGCAGTTCTTC
>NA|TRBV27|NA|TRBJ1-4
CASSLSAGYNEKLFF
TGTGCCAGCAGTTTATCAGCCGGGTATAATGAAAAACTGTTTTTT
>TRBD1|TRBV18|NA|TRBJ2-4
CASSGVGGSLAKNIQYF
TGTGCCAGCTCAGGCGTAGGGGGCTCCTTAGCCAAAAACATTCAGTACTTC
>TRBD1|TRBV19|NA|TRBJ2-3
CASSFLGTGTQYF
TGTGCCAGTAGCTTTTTGGGGACAGGGACGCAGTATTTT
>NA|TRBV6-1|NA|TRBJ1-3
CASSDRPDSGNTIYF
TGTGCCAGCAGTGATCGGCCAGACTCTGGAAACACCATATATTTT
>NA|TRBV5-1|NA|TRBJ2-6
CASSPAVVSGANVLTF
TGCGCCAGCAGCCCCGCTGTGGTCTCTGGGGCCAACGTCCTGACTTTC
>TRBD1|TRBV18|NA|TRBJ1-2
CASSPLTGFEDGYTF
TGTGCCAGCTCACCCTTGACAGGGTTCGAGGATGGCTACACCTTC
>NA|TRBV6-6|NA|TRBJ1-1
CASSPRGNTEAFF
TGTGCCTCCAGTCCCCGGGGGAACACTGAAGCTTTCTTT
>TRBD2|TRBV2|NA|TRBJ2-2
CASRLAGVIGELFF
TGTGCCAGCAGACTAGCGGGAGTTATCGGGGAGCTGTTTTTT
>TRBD1|TRBV29-1|NA|TRBJ2-1
CSGLGTAHNEQFF
TGCAGCGGCCTCGGGACAGCACACAATGAGCAGTTCTTC
>NA|TRBV6-1|NA|TRBJ2-3
CASSEDYSTDTQYF
TGTGCCAGCAGTGAAGATTATAGCACAGATACGCAGTATTTT
>NA|TRBV6-1|NA|TRBJ1-1
CASSELPGMVTEAFF
TGTGCCAGCAGTGAATTGCCGGGAATGGTGACTGAAGCTTTCTTT
>NA|TRBV7-8|NA|TRBJ2-1
CASSLGSSYNEQFF
TGTGCCAGCAGCTTGGGAAGCTCCTACAATGAGCAGTTCTTC
>NA|TRBV11-2|few|TRBJ2-1
CASSLEPRAKNEQFF
TGTGCCAGCAGCTTAGAACCTAGGGCAAAGAATGAGCAGTTCTTC
>TRBD1|TRBV18|NA|TRBJ1-2
CASSPGQGINYGYTF
TGTGCCAGCTCACCGGGACAGGGAATCAACTATGGCTACACCTTC
>NA|TRBV5-1|NA|TRBJ2-7
CASSRGQEGYEQYF
TGCGCCAGCAGCCGTGGACAGGAGGGCTACGAGCAGTACTTC
>TRBD1|TRBV27|NA|TRBJ1-3
CASRLTGTGTGNTIYF
TGTGCCAGCAGACTTACCGGGACAGGGACTGGAAACACCATATATTTT